Below are 15 T cell receptor beta chains sequenced from a single sample in a study of T cell responses to AZD1222 COVID-19 vaccine. Assay: immunoSEQ multiplex PCR; the TCRdb copy retains only in-frame clones and omits some. The sample contains fewer than 130,000 clones, around 93% of which appear only once. The sequencing used peripheral blood, collected on day 0 of AZD1222 vaccination. The receptors originated from an adult in good health.

This chain links TRBV29-1 with TRBJ2-7, with D perhaps given as TRBD1 or TRBD2 (5 bases each). The V gene's germline CDR1 is SQVTM and CDR2 ANQGSEA. The CDR3 has 12 residues. V was pared by 8 bases and J by 3 bases, with 14 bases between. CDR3 DNA sequence: TGCAGCACCCGAGGGGAGAACTACGAGCAGTACTTC. Translating it yields CSTRGENYEQYF.

The chain has TRBV30 and TRBJ1-5; D may be TRBD1 (6 bases). Trimming pared 0 bases from V and 4 bases from J, leaving 13 bases between. Germline lookup yields CDR1 GTSNPN and CDR2 SVGIG (reference sequence). This CDR3 contains 15 residues. In nucleotides, the CDR3 is TGTGCCTGGAGTGTAGCAGCAGGGGCAAATCAGCCCCAGCATTTT. Translating it yields CAWSVAAGANQPQHF.

The rearrangement links TRBV29-1 to TRBJ1-1; possible D gene TRBD1, 5 bases. The V and J ends lost 2 bases and 10 bases respectively, with 14 bases between them. Germline CDR1 is SQVTM and CDR2 is ANQGSEA. CDR3 length: 12 amino acids. CDR3 residues: CSVEWGYDGAFF. DNA of the CDR3: TGCAGCGTTGAATGGGGGTATGATGGAGCTTTCTTT.

This chain uses TRBV5-1 with TRBJ1-2, with a weak D call TRBD1 (6 bases). V was trimmed by 3 bases and J by 0 bases, leaving 12 bases between them. The germline gives CDR1 SGHRS, CDR2 YFSETQ. The CDR3 loop spans 15 amino acids. This CDR3 reads CASSWNRDSNYGYTF. DNA of the CDR3: TGCGCCAGCAGCTGGAACAGGGATTCTAACTATGGCTACACCTTC.

This chain links TRBV6-1 with TRBJ2-3; 8 bases map to TRBD2. CDR1 MNHNS and CDR2 SASEGT come from the germline V gene. The CDR3 contains 15 residues. J was trimmed by 4 bases and V by 0 bases; bases with no gene match: 3. The CDR3 reads CASSEASGGPDTQYF. The CDR3 coding sequence is TGTGCCAGCAGTGAAGCGAGCGGGGGTCCAGATACGCAGTATTTT.

The V gene is TRBV27, the J gene TRBJ2-5; perhaps D is TRBD1 or TRBD2 (5 bases each). CDR1 and CDR2 from the germline V gene are MNHEY and SMNVEV (reference sequence). V lost 3 bases to trimming and J lost 3 bases, with 20 bases between them. This CDR3 has 17 residues. DNA of the CDR3: TGTGCCAGCAGTTTTGGGGAAAACCGGGACCAAAAAGAGACCCAGTACTTC. It translates to CASSFGENRDQKETQYF.

The CDR3 DNA follows: TGTGCCAGCCCGAAAACACGGATCTGCGGCGAGCAGTACTTC. It is translated as CASPKTRICGEQYF. The chain links TRBV21-1 to TRBJ2-7; the D call TRBD2 from the table was never checked on the DNA. TRBV21-1 is a documented pseudogene. The CDR3 has 14 residues.

The chain has TRBV10-1 and TRBJ1-2, with a tentative D call TRBD1 (5 bases). The CDR3 totals 13 residues. Germline loops: CDR1 WNHNN, CDR2 SYGVQD (reference sequence). V gave up 2 bases and J gave up 8 bases, with 12 bases separating them. CDR3 region: CASSESGRGGYTF. In DNA form, the CDR3 reads TGCGCCAGCAGTGAGAGCGGACGGGGGGGCTACACCTTC.

The CDR3 nucleotides are TGTGCCAGCAGTTTAGAGACAGGGGTTTCACCCCTCCACTTT. This sequence encodes CASSLETGVSPLHF. The rearrangement links TRBV27 to TRBJ1-6; 8 nucleotides align to TRBD1. CDR3 length: 14 amino acids. Per germline, CDR1 MNHEY and CDR2 SMNVEV (reference sequence). Losses at the gene ends were 2 bases for V and 9 bases for J; bases not matched to a gene: 3.

The chain joins TRBV4-1 to TRBJ1-3; D gene unclear. Between the trimmed V and J ends, which lost 4 bases and 4 bases, there was a span of 5 bases. Germline loops: CDR1 MGHRA, CDR2 YSYEKL. The CDR3 consists of 12 residues. The CDR3 DNA follows: TGCGCCAGCAGCCCGGAGGGAAACACCATATATTTT. It translates to CASSPEGNTIYF.

The CDR3 coding sequence is TGTGCCAGCAGCCTGCCTGTACGGGGGTATCCCACAGATACGCAGTATTTT. It codes for CASSLPVRGYPTDTQYF. V gene TRBV7-8 combines with J gene TRBJ2-3; the D gene is possibly TRBD2 (6 bases). CDR1 and CDR2 from the germline V gene are SGHVS and FQNEAQ. V dropped 5 bases and J dropped 2 bases, with 20 bases sitting between them. The CDR3 sequence is 17 residues long. The whole variable domain, filled in from reference TRBV7-8 and TRBJ2-3, reads GAGVSQSPRYKVAKRGQDVALRCDPISGHVSLFWYQQALGQGPEFLTYFQNEAQLDKSGLPSDRFFAERPEGSVSTLKIQRTQQEDSAVYLCASSLPVRGYPTDTQYFGPGTRLTVL.

This chain uses TRBV14 with TRBJ2-5, with D uncertain. The CDR3 sequence is 14 residues long. From germline, CDR1 is SGHDN and CDR2 FVKESK. V was clipped by 2 bases and J by 1 base, with 8 bases between them. The CDR3 spells CASSQNRAQETQYF. The CDR3 DNA is TGTGCCAGCAGCCAAAATAGGGCCCAAGAGACCCAGTACTTC.

J is TRBJ2-5 and V is TRBV18, with 7 bases lining up with TRBD2. The trim removed 0 bases at V and 3 bases at J, leaving 1 base unmatched. CDR3 length: 14 amino acids. The germline V gene encodes CDR1 KGHSH and CDR2 LQKENI. CDR3 amino acids: CASSPPGGKETQYF. The CDR3 nucleotides read TGTGCCAGCTCACCACCGGGGGGGAAAGAGACCCAGTACTTC.

The J gene is TRBJ1-2, the V gene TRBV18, with no clear D. The V end was cut by 6 bases, the J end by 8 bases, with 10 bases between. The germline V gene has CDR1 KGHSH and CDR2 LQKENI. The CDR3 has 11 amino acids. The CDR3: CASSGYGGYTF. CDR3 nucleotide sequence: TGTGCCAGCTCTGGTTATGGGGGCTACACCTTC.

DNA of the CDR3: TGTGCCAGCAGTTTAGCCGAGAGCTCCTACAATGAGCAGTTCTTC. Amino acid sequence: CASSLAESSYNEQFF. V gene TRBV28 combines with J gene TRBJ2-1, with unresolved D. The CDR3 contains 15 residues. The V and J ends lost 2 bases and 0 bases respectively, with 8 bases between them. CDR1 is MDHEN and CDR2 is SYDVKM in the germline V gene.